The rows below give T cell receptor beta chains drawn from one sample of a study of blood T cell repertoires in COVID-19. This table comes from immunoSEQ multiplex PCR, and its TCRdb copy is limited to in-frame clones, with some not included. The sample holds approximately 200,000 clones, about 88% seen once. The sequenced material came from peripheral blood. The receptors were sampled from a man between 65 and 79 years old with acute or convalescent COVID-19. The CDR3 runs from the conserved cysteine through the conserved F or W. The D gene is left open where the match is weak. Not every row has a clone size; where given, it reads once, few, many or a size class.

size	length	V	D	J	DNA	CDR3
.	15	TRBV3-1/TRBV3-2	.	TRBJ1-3	TGTGCCAGCAGCTCGGACACTATAGCTGGAAACACCATATATTTT	CASSSDTIAGNTIYF
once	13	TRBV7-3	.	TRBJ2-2	TGTGCCAGCAGCCCCGGGTATACCGGGGAGCTGTTTTTT	CASSPGYTGELFF
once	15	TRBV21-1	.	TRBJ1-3	TGTGCCAGCAGCACCGCTTATGACAGAGGAAACACCATATATTTT	CASSTAYDRGNTIYF
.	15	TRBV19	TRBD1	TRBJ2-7	TGTGCCAGTAGTATAGTCTCAGGGGGTGGCTACGAGCAGTACTTC	CASSIVSGGGYEQYF
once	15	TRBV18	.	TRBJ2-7	TGTGCCAGCTCACCGCGGCAGGGTGGCCCCTACGAGCAGTACTTC	CASSPRQGGPYEQYF
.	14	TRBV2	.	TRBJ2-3	TGTGCCAGCAGGTTTGGCGGGAGCACAGATACGCAGTATTTT	CASRFGGSTDTQYF
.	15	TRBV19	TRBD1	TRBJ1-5	TGTGCCAGTAGTATCGACAGGGCGAACAATCAGCCCCAGCATTTT	CASSIDRANNQPQHF
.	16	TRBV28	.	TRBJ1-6	TGTGCCAGCAGTTCCTTTCCCAGTCTTAATAATTCACCCCTCCACTTT	CASSSFPSLNNSPLHF
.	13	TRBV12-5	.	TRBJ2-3	TGTGCTAGTGGTCCGGAGAAGGCAGATACGCAGTATTTT	CASGPEKADTQYF
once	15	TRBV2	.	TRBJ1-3	TGTGCCAGCAGACCAGACAGGCCTTCTGGAAACACCATATATTTT	CASRPDRPSGNTIYF
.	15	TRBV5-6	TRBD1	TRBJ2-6	TGTGCCAGCAACAAACAGGGGTCTGGGGCCAACGTCCTGACTTTC	CASNKQGSGANVLTF
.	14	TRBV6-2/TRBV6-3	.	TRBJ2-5	TGTGCCAGCAGCGCTGGCGGAGTTGGGGAGACCCAGTACTTC	CASSAGGVGETQYF
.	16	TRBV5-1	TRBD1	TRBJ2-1	TGCGCCAGCAGCTTGGACGCAGGGGGAGTCTACAATGAGCAGTTCTTC	CASSLDAGGVYNEQFF
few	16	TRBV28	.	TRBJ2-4	TGTGCCAGCAGTTTATGGCGTTCCCTAGCCAAAAACATTCAGTACTTC	CASSLWRSLAKNIQYF
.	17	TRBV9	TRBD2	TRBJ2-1	TGTGCCAGCAGTCGGGGTAGCGGGGCCATCTCCTACAATGAGCAGTTCTTC	CASSRGSGAISYNEQFF
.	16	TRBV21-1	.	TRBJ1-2	TGTGCCAGCAGCAAAGGTGGGGGACAGGGGGCACTTGGCTACACCTTC	CASSKGGGQGALGYTF
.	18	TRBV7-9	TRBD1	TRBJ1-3	TGTGCCAGCAGCCTCAGGGGGAGGTCGATCTCCTCTGGAAACACCATATATTTT	CASSLRGRSISSGNTIYF
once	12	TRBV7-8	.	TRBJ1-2	TGTGCCAGCAGCCCTCCGCGGGGGGGCTACACCTTC	CASSPPRGGYTF
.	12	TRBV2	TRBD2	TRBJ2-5	TGTGCCAGCACCCCCGGGGGGGAGACCCAGTACTTC	CASTPGGETQYF
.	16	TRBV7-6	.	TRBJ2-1	TGTGCCAGCAGCTTAGATGTGCCGACAACCTACAATGAGCAGTTCTTC	CASSLDVPTTYNEQFF
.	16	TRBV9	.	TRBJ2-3	TGTGCCAGCAGCGTAGCCACGGGAGTAGGAGGAGATACGCAGTATTTT	CASSVATGVGGDTQYF
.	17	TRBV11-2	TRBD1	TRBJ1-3	TGTGCCAGCAGCTTAGCACGGGGGACAGTCTGGGGAAACACCATATATTTT	CASSLARGTVWGNTIYF
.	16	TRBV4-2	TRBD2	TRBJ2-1	TGTGCCAGCAGCCTAACGACTAGCGGATCCTACAATGAGCAGTTCTTC	CASSLTTSGSYNEQFF
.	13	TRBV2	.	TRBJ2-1	TGTGCCAGCAACCCCCGTCGAGGCAATGAGCAGTTCTTC	CASNPRRGNEQFF
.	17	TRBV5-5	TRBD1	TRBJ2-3	TGTGCCAGCAGCGACTCGACAGGGGGCGATGGCACAGATACGCAGTATTTT	CASSDSTGGDGTDTQYF
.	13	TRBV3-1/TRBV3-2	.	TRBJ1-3	TGTGCCAGCAGCCAAGATAGCGGAAACACCATATATTTT	CASSQDSGNTIYF
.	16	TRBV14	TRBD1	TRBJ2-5	TGTGCCAGCAGCCCGTTTGGACAGGGGTGGCAGGAGACCCAGTACTTC	CASSPFGQGWQETQYF
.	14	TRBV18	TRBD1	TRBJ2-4	TGTGCCAGCTCATCCGACAGGGCCCAAAACATTCAGTACTTC	CASSSDRAQNIQYF
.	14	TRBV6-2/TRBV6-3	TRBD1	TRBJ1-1	TGTGCCAGCAGTTACGGGATTGGGACAGGGAACGCTTTCTTT	CASSYGIGTGNAFF
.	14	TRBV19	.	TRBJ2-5	TGTGCCAGTAGTATGGACAGTTGGGGAGAGACCCAGTACTTC	CASSMDSWGETQYF
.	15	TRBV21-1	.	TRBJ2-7	TGTGCCAGCAGCAAATTGAACAGGGGAACCTACGAGCAGTACTTC	CASSKLNRGTYEQYF
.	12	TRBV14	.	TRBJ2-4	TGTGCCAGCAGCCAAAGTGGAGACATTCAGTACTTC	CASSQSGDIQYF
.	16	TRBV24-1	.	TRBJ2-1	TGTGCCACCAGTGACCCTGGGACTCACGGCCACAATGAGCAGTTCTTC	CATSDPGTHGHNEQFF
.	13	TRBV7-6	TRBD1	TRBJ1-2	TGTGCCAGCAGCAAAGGACAGGGGGACGGCTACACCTTC	CASSKGQGDGYTF
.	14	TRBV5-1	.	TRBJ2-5	TGCGCCAGCAGCTTGGAGGGGCGCTCAGAGACCCAGTACTTC	CASSLEGRSETQYF
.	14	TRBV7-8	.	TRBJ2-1	TGTGCCAGCAGCCCCCCCTCGGTCTACAATGAGCAGTTCTTC	CASSPPSVYNEQFF
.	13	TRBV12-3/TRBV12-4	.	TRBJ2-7	TGTGCCAGCACCTTCTCCAGGGGCTACGAGCAGTACTTC	CASTFSRGYEQYF
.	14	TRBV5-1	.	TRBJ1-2	TGCGCCAGCAGCTTGGAACACAGGGCCCATGGCTACACCTTC	CASSLEHRAHGYTF
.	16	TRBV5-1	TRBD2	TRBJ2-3	TGCGCCAGCAGCTTGGTAGGGACTAGCGGGATACATACGCAGTATTTT	CASSLVGTSGIHTQYF
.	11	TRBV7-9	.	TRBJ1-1	TGTGCCAGCAGCTTATCTTCTGAAGCTTTCTTT	CASSLSSEAFF
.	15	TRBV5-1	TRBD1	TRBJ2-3	TGCGCCAGCAGCCGTGGACAGGGGGCGACAGATACGCAGTATTTT	CASSRGQGATDTQYF
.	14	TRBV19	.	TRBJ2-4	TGTGCCAGTAGTATAGTCGGCAGCAGGGACATTCAGTACTTC	CASSIVGSRDIQYF
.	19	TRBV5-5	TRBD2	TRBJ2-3	TGTGCCAGCAGCTGCCCTGGACTAGCGGGGTGTAGGAGCACAGATACGCAGTATTTT	CASSCPGLAGCRSTDTQYF
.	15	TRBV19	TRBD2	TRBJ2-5	TGTGCCAGTAGTGAGAGTAGGCTAGCGGGGGAGACCCAGTACTTC	CASSESRLAGETQYF